These T cell receptor beta chains were read from a single sample in a study of blood T cell repertoires in COVID-19. Clones were read by immunoSEQ multiplex PCR, and TCRdb kept only the in-frame ones, dropping some. The table lists some 200,000 clones, just under 90% of them singletons. The sample consisted of peripheral blood. The receptors were gathered from a man aged 18-30 years with active or convalescent COVID-19. The CDR3 runs from the conserved cysteine through the conserved F or W. D genes are given only for firm matches. Clone size is shown for a subset of rows, as once, few, many or a class of expanded clone.

TRBJ2-7 | TRBV28 | - | 14 | TRBD1 | TGTGCCACCACCGGGACAGGGGGCCCCTACGAGCAGTACTTC | CATTGTGGPYEQYF
TRBJ1-1 | TRBV27 | - | 13 | - | TGTGCCAGCAGTTTCCAGGGTCCGGCTGAAGCTTTCTTT | CASSFQGPAEAFF
TRBJ1-6 | TRBV27 | - | 15 | - | TGTGCCAGCAGTGGGGGCTACGCTTTTAATTCACCCCTCCACTTT | CASSGGYAFNSPLHF
TRBJ2-5 | TRBV6-5 | - | 12 | - | TGTGCCAGCCGAGGGTCCCAAGAGACCCAGTACTTC | CASRGSQETQYF
TRBJ2-2 | TRBV5-4 | few | 15 | TRBD2 | TGTGCCAGCAGCTGGAGCGGGAGGGTCACCGGGGAGCTGTTTTTT | CASSWSGRVTGELFF
TRBJ2-5 | TRBV12-3/TRBV12-4 | - | 13 | - | TGTGCCAGCAGTTTGAGTCCCCAAGAGACCCAGTACTTC | CASSLSPQETQYF
TRBJ1-1 | TRBV7-9 | - | 13 | - | TGTGCCAGCAGCCAGGGGTCCAACACTGAAGCTTTCTTT | CASSQGSNTEAFF
TRBJ2-1 | TRBV11-3 | - | 20 | TRBD1 | TGTGCCAGCAGCCCCCCCCCGGGACAGGGGGATAAAGGGTCCTACAATGAGCAGTTCTTC | CASSPPPGQGDKGSYNEQFF
TRBJ1-1 | TRBV6-6 | - | 15 | - | TGTGCCAGCAGTTCCGCAGGGGATCCGAACACTGAAGCTTTCTTT | CASSSAGDPNTEAFF
TRBJ1-5 | TRBV19 | - | 15 | TRBD1 | TGTGCCAGTAGGGATACAGGGGGCGGCAATCAGCCCCAGCATTTT | CASRDTGGGNQPQHF
TRBJ1-3 | TRBV10-1 | - | 17 | - | TGCGCCAGCAGTGATACCCCTCGCGGTTACTCTGGAAACACCATATATTTT | CASSDTPRGYSGNTIYF
TRBJ1-1 | TRBV18 | - | 15 | TRBD1 | TGTGCCAGCTCACTACAGGGGAGCGAGAACACTGAAGCTTTCTTT | CASSLQGSENTEAFF
TRBJ2-1 | TRBV24-1 | - | 18 | TRBD2 | TGTGCCACCAGTGGAGGGACTAGCGCGAGGAGCTCCTACAATGAGCAGTTCTTC | CATSGGTSARSSYNEQFF
TRBJ1-2 | TRBV30 | - | 12 | - | TGTGCCTGGAAAGGGGGGGGAAAAGGCTACACCTTC | CAWKGGGKGYTF
TRBJ2-7 | TRBV5-1 | - | 14 | - | TGCGCCAGCAGCTTGGAGCTAGCGCCTGGGGAGCAGTACTTC | CASSLELAPGEQYF
TRBJ1-1 | TRBV7-8 | - | 15 | - | TGTGCCAGCAGCTACGGAGGGCCCAGGAACACTGAAGCTTTCTTT | CASSYGGPRNTEAFF
TRBJ2-3 | TRBV24-1 | - | 11 | - | TGTGCCACGGGCACGACAGATACGCAGTATTTT | CATGTTDTQYF
TRBJ2-1 | TRBV6-6 | - | 14 | TRBD2 | TGTGCCAGCGGCGGGACTAGCGGGAGGGGTGAGCAGTTCTTC | CASGGTSGRGEQFF
TRBJ2-2 | TRBV2 | - | 14 | TRBD1 | TGTGCCAGCAAGGGACAGGTTTTCACCGGGGAGCTGTTTTTT | CASKGQVFTGELFF
TRBJ1-1 | TRBV3-1/TRBV3-2 | - | 14 | - | TGTGCCAGCAGCCAACCCGGACAGAACACTGAAGCTTTCTTT | CASSQPGQNTEAFF
TRBJ2-1 | TRBV30 | - | 14 | - | TGTGCCTGGAGTGTCAGCGCGTCCTACAATGAGCAGTTCTTC | CAWSVSASYNEQFF
TRBJ2-5 | TRBV9 | - | 13 | - | TGTGCCAGCGCAGGATGGGACACAGAGACCCAGTACTTC | CASAGWDTETQYF